This note documents a single T cell receptor (beta chain) sequence. Its antigen remains undetermined. Base qualities are missing; no much larger clone stands one base away. This entry is derived from a study of blood T cells in healthy people across ages (dated by TCRdb to between 2014 and 2017). Study-level background: In model experiments, roughly one uniquely barcoded TCR beta cDNA molecule per two T cells was captured by template switching. Using deep sequencing normalized with unique cDNA molecular identifiers, the study measured how TCR beta repertoire diversity changes with age. The donors were divided into four age groups: young (average around 16 years), middle-aged (about 40), aged (about 56) and long-lived (around 87). To avoid experimental bias, donors of different ages were distributed randomly across sequencing lanes. Using the same blood draw, the study looked at two additional independent replicas of 1 million unique cDNA reads for two donors, one aged 18 to 29 and the other aged 80 or older.

Overall study outcomes, separate from this receptor: Because profiling used bulk unsorted PBMCs, naive and antigen-experienced compartments could not be compared conclusively. The CMV infection status of donors was not known, potentially confounding age-related changes in expanded clonotypes. Estimates of total diversity based on one million sequenced T cells were regarded as lower bounds and as underestimates. The long-lived group showed more naive CD4+ T cells, fewer expanded clones and increased TCR diversity than the aged group, suggesting age selection. A strong correlation was found between observed TCR beta diversity and the percentage of naive T cells measured by flow cytometry. As age increased, observed TCR beta diversity per million T cells dropped in a roughly linear way, and a significant reduction was already evident by age around 41.

The library relied on 5' RACE. A second 7 to 11 cycle PCR used a sample-barcoded 5' primer and a J-beta primer mix. Each TCR beta cDNA molecule received a unique molecular identifier from a template-switch 5' adaptor carrying 12 random nucleotides. At least 2.5 million CDR3-containing paired-end reads were obtained from each sample. The Mint cDNA synthesis kit, primed by a TRBC-specific oligonucleotide, was used to synthesize first-strand cDNA from all RNA. After uracil-DNA glycosylase treatment, a first 18-cycle PCR used universal primers M1SS and BC2_uni_R on all cDNA. Processing in the source paper ran as follows. For normalization, 1 million high-quality reads were randomly selected from each sample, with every read carrying a distinct molecular identifier. Reads with shared molecular identifiers were discarded instead of being binned into consensus sequences. CDR3 identification, clonotype clustering and error correction used MiTCR with a Q25 quality threshold and the strictest error-elimination algorithm. A nonparametric unseen species model using Euler transformation provided a lower-bound estimate of total TCR beta diversity. TCRdb handled the public reads itself, with Q25 trimming in fastp and clone calling in MiXCR, and kept productive beta chains. One record per CDR3 amino acid sequence lists the most common genes and DNA. These V and J calls originate from TCRdb's pipeline instead of the authors' own analysis. This sample gives some 1,800,000 distinct CDR3 sequences in total; around 40% of them show up just once. The biggest ten clones account for 20% to 25% of the sample.

The donors were 40 or so Caucasian individuals from Russia, aged roughly 6 to 100 years, who were systemically healthy. Each donor gave around 9.5 milliliters of peripheral blood, collected into EDTA-treated Vacutainer tubes. Ficoll-Paque density-gradient centrifugation was used to isolate PBMCs, with at least 7 million obtained per sample. Total RNA, at least 6 micrograms per sample, was extracted from PBMCs with Trizol reagent. The percentages of naive CD45RAhigh/CD27high T cells were determined by flow cytometry on a PBMC aliquot from every donor. The clonotype originates from a human donor in good health. The sample comprised blood.

The CDR3 corresponds to CASSQDTDSISTQYF. The nucleotide sequence reads TGTGCCAGCAGCCAAGACACGGACAGCATCAGTACGCAGTATTTT. The receptor chain draws on TRBV4-2 and TRBJ2-3; the best D guess is TRBD1, with 6 bases matching. Counted from cysteine to phenylalanine, this CDR3 has 15 amino acids. Only the CDR3 DNA stays, 45 bases, in frame from base 1. CDR1 and CDR2 are read off the germline V gene as LGHNA and YNFKEQ. The V and J ends are trimmed by 0 bases and 8 bases, leaving 15 bases between them.